This entry features one T cell receptor beta chain sequence. The treatment denotes: oral pan-JAK inhibitor, 5-10 mg twice daily. The data belong to a study of CD8+ T cells in alopecia areata. RNA was isolated and reverse transcribed to cDNA, the sequencing template. Assay: immunoSEQ multiplex PCR; the TCRdb copy retains only in-frame clones and omits some. The repertoire holds approximately 210,000 clones, with less than 65% as singletons. The germline V gene has CDR1 LGHNA and CDR2 YSLEER. V lost 5 bases, J lost 3 bases, and 4 bases stayed unmatched. CDR3 length: 14 amino acids. Material: CD4+ T cells sorted from blood, obtained at week 24, from a patient treated with tofacitinib. The source is a human donor with alopecia areata. This rearrangement joins TRBV4-3 to TRBJ1-2, with 9 bases identical to TRBD1. DNA of the CDR3: TGCGCCAGCAGCGCGGGACAGGGTCACTATGGCTACACCTTC. It yields the protein CASSAGQGHYGYTF.